Below are 10 T cell receptor beta chains sequenced from a single sample in a study of T cells in localized non-small cell lung cancer. Using immunoSEQ multiplex PCR, the repertoire was profiled, and TCRdb retains in-frame clones only, with some absent. The sample shows about 1,600 clones, 20% to 25% of them seen only once. Sequenced material: normal lung tissue next to the tumor, taken before any cancer treatment. The receptors derive from a female donor over 55 with stage I squamous cell lung carcinoma.

This clone has a handful of counts. The chain combines TRBV11-3 with TRBJ1-1; 8 bases match TRBD1. Germline V gene data show CDR1 as SGHNT and CDR2 as YENEEA. The ends lost 5 bases at V and 11 bases at J; junction bases unmatched: 16. The CDR3 length is 15 residues. CDR3 in DNA: TGTGCCAGCAGCCTATCGAGAGGGCAGGGGGCGAGGGCTTTCTTT. Amino acid sequence: CASSLSRGQGARAFF. The full variable domain, rest sourced from reference TRBV11-3 and TRBJ1-1, is EAGVVQSPRYKIIEKKQPVAFWCNPISGHNTLYWYLQNLGQGPELLIRYENEEAVDDSQLPKDRFSAERLKGVDSTLKIQPAELGDSAVYLCASSLSRGQGARAFFGQGTRLTVV.

This clone has just a few counts. This chain connects TRBV28 to TRBJ2-7, with a weak D call TRBD2 (6 bases). Germline CDR1 MDHEN, CDR2 SYDVKM. This CDR3 has 13 residues. Trimming pared 1 base from V and 4 bases from J, leaving 8 bases between. The CDR3 sequence: CASSLFGGYEQYF. The CDR3 nucleotides are TGTGCCAGCAGTTTATTCGGGGGATACGAGCAGTACTTC.

This clone was observed a handful of times. This chain joins TRBV7-4 and TRBJ1-1; no clear D. Germline V gene sequence: CDR1 SGHVT, CDR2 SQSDAQ. The CDR3 is 13 residues long. V lost 4 bases and J lost 3, with 9 bases in between. Written as DNA, the CDR3 is TGTGCCAGCAGCTCGAACCGGGACACTGAAGCTTTCTTT. This codes for CASSSNRDTEAFF.

The chain carries TRBV6-8 and TRBJ1-1; TRBD1 is a possible D gene (6 bases). The CDR3 is 15 residues long. Trimming removed 7 bases at V and 4 bases at J, with 19 bases between. Germline V gene lookup returns CDR1 MNHGY and CDR2 SAAAGT. The CDR3 here is CASTIRGFTSTEAFF. In DNA form, the CDR3 reads TGTGCCAGCACTATTAGGGGGTTCACGAGCACTGAAGCTTTCTTT.

This clone qualifies as medium-sized. This chain connects TRBV11-3 to TRBJ1-4; D possibly corresponds to TRBD1 (5 bases). The V and J ends lost 8 bases and 0 bases respectively, with 13 bases between them. CDR1 is SGHNT, CDR2 YENEEA, per germline. This CDR3 region has 15 residues. CDR3 region: CASATAGATNEKLFF. CDR3 in DNA: TGTGCCAGCGCAACAGCGGGGGCAACTAATGAAAAACTGTTTTTT.

This clone showed up just a few times. The rearrangement joins TRBV1 to TRBJ1-6. TRBV1 is a pseudogene locus. The CDR3 has 15 amino acids. The CDR3 nucleotides are TGCGCCAGCAGTAGGGAGATTGTAAATAATTCACCCCTCCACTTT. Its translation is CASSREIVNNSPLHF.

The V and J genes are TRBV29-1 and TRBJ2-3; TRBD2 might be the D (6 bases). The CDR3 runs 15 residues. Trimming shortened V by 7 bases and J by 1 base, and 18 bases separated the two germline ends. Germline lookup yields CDR1 SQVTM and CDR2 ANQGSEA. Here the CDR3 reads CSAPIGGFGTDTQYF. The CDR3 DNA reads TGCAGCGCCCCCATCGGGGGATTCGGCACAGATACGCAGTATTTT.

About this clone itself: A read error may account for a junction end that differs from germline. The chain employs TRBV11-3 and TRBJ2-5, with D possibly being TRBD1 (5 bases). Germline CDR1 is SGHNT and CDR2 is YENEEA. The CDR3 totals 15 residues. CDR3 in amino acids: CASSLGPIQQETQYF. CDR3 coding DNA: TGTGCTAGCAGCCTGGGGCCGATACAACAAGAGACCCAGTACTTC.

CDR3 protein: CASSQAADRGLSYEQYF. The DNA for the CDR3 is TGTGCCAGCAGCCAAGCAGCGGACAGGGGGCTCTCCTACGAGCAGTACTTC. The rearrangement joins TRBV11-3 to TRBJ2-7; 11 bases line up with TRBD1. This CDR3 is 17 amino acids long. Losses at the gene ends were 5 bases for V and 0 bases for J; bases not matched to a gene: 9. The germline V gene has CDR1 SGHNT and CDR2 YENEEA.

This clone was detected only a few times. This sequence joins TRBV9 and TRBJ2-3; D gene unclear. CDR3 size: 14 residues. CDR1 SGDLS and CDR2 YYNGEE come from the germline V gene. Trimming pared 7 bases from V and 0 bases from J, leaving 12 bases between. DNA for the CDR3: TGTGCCAGCTACTCCTTTTCTAGCACAGATACGCAGTATTTT. Its protein product is CASYSFSSTDTQYF.